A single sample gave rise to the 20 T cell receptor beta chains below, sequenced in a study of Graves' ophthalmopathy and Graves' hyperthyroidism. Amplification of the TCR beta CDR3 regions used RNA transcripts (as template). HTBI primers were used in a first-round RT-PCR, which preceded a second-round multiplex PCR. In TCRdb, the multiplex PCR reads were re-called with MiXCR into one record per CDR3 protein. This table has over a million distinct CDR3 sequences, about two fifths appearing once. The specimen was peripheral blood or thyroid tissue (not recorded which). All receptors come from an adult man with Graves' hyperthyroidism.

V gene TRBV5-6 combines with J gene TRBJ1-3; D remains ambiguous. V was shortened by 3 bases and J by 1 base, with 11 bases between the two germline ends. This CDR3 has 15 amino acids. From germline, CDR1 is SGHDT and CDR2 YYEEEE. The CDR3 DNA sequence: TGTGCCAGCAGCTCCCCGCGGCAGTCTGGAAACACCATATATTTT. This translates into CASSSPRQSGNTIYF.

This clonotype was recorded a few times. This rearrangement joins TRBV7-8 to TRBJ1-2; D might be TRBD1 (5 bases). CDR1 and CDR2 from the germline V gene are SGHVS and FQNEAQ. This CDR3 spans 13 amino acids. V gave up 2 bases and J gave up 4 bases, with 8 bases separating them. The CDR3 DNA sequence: TGTGCCAGCAGCTTATCGACAGTCTATGGCTACACCTTC. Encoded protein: CASSLSTVYGYTF.

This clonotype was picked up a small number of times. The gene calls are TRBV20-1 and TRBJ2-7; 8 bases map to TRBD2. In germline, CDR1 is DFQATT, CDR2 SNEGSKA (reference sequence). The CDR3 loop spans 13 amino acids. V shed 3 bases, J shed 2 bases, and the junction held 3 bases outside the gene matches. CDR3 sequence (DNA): TGCAGTGCTAGCTCGGGACTAGCCTACGAGCAGTACTTC. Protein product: CSASSGLAYEQYF.

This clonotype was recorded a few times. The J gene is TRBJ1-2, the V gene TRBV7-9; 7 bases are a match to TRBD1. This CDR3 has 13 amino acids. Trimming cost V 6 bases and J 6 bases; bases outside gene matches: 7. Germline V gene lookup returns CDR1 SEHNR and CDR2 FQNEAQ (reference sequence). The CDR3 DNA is TGTGCCAGCAGTCTACAGGGGTCAGATGGCTACACCTTC. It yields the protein CASSLQGSDGYTF. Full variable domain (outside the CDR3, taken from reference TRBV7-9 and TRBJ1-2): DTGVSQNPRHKITKRGQNVTFRCDPISEHNRLYWYRQTLGQGPEFLTYFQNEAQLEKSRLLSDRFSAERPKGSFSTLEIQRTEQGDSAMYLCASSLQGSDGYTFGSGTRLTVV.

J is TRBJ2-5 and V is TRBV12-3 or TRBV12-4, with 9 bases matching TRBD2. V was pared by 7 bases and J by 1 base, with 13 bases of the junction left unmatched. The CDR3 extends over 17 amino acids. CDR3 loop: CASTQFRSSGTQETQYF. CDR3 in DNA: TGTGCCAGCACCCAATTCAGGTCTAGCGGGACCCAAGAGACCCAGTACTTC.

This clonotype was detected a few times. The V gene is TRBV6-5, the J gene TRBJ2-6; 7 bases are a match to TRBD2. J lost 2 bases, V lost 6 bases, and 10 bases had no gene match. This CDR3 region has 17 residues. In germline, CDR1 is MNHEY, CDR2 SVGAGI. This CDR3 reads CASSQFQGGAGANVLTF. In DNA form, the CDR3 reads TGTGCCAGCAGCCAGTTCCAGGGAGGGGCTGGGGCCAACGTCCTGACTTTC.

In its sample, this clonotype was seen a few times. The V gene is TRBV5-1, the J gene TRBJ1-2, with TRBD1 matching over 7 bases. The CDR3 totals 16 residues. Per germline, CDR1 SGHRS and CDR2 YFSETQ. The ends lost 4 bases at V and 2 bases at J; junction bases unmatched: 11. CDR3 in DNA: TGCGCCAGCAGCCCGGACAGGTCGATACTAAACTATGGCTACACCTTC. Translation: CASSPDRSILNYGYTF. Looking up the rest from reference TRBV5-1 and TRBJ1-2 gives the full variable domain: KAGVTQTPRYLIKTRGQQVTLSCSPISGHRSVSWYQQTPGQGLQFLFEYFSETQRNKGNFPGRFSGRQFSNSRSEMNVSTLELGDSALYLCASSPDRSILNYGYTFGSGTRLTVV.

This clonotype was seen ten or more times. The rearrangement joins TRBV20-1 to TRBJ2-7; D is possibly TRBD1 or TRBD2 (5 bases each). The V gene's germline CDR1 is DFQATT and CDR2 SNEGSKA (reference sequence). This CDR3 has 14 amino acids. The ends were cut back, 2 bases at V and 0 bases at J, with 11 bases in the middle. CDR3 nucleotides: TGCAGTGCTAGACCCGGGGCAAACTCCTACGAGCAGTACTTC. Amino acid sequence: CSARPGANSYEQYF.

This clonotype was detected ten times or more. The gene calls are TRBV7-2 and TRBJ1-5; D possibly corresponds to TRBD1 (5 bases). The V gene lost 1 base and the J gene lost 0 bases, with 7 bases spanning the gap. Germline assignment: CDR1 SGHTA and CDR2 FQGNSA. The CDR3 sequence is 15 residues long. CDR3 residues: CASSLGQYSNQPQHF. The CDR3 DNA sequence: TGTGCCAGCAGCTTAGGACAGTATAGCAATCAGCCCCAGCATTTT.

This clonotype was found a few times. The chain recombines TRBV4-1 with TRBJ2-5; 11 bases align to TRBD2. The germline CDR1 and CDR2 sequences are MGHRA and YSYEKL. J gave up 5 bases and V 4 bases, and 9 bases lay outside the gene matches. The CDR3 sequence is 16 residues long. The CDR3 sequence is CASSLFSGGALETQYF. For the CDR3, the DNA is TGCGCCAGCAGCCTTTTTAGCGGGGGGGCCTTGGAGACCCAGTACTTC.

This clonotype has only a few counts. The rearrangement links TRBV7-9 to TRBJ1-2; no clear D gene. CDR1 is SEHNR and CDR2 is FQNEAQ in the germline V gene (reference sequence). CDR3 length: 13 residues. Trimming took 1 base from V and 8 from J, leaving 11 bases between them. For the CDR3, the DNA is TGTGCCAGCAGCTTAGGAGGGTCGGGCGGCTACACCTTC. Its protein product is CASSLGGSGGYTF.

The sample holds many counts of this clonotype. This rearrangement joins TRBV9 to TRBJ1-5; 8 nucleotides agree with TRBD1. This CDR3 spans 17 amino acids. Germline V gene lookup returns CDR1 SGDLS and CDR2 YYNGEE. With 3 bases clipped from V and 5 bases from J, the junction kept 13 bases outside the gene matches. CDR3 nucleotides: TGTGCCAGCAGCGATGAGACAGGGGTCCCAACTTATCAGCCCCAGCATTTT. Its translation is CASSDETGVPTYQPQHF.

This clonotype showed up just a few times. The CDR3 region has the DNA TGTGCCAGCAGCAGGGGCCAGGGGATGGGAAGCACTGAAGCTTTCTTT. Its protein product is CASSRGQGMGSTEAFF. V gene TRBV6-5 combines with J gene TRBJ1-1; D may be TRBD1 (6 bases). The CDR3 loop spans 16 amino acids. V was shortened by 6 bases and J by 4 bases, with 21 bases between the two germline ends. Germline V gene data show CDR1 as MNHEY and CDR2 as SVGAGI.

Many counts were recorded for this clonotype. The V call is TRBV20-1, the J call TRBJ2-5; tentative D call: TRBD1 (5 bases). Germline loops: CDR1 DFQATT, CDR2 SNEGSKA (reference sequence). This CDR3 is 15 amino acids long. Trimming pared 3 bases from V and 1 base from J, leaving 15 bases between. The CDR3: CSASPQDTIQETQYF. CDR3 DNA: TGCAGTGCTAGCCCGCAGGACACTATCCAAGAGACCCAGTACTTC.

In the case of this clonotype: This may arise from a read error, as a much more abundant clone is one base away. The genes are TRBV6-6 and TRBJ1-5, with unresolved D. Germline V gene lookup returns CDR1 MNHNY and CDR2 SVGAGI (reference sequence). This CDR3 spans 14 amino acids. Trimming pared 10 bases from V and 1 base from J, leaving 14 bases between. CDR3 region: CATTGTSSNQPQHF. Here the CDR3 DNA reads TGTGCCACTACGGGCACTTCAAGCAATCAGCCCCAGCATTTT.

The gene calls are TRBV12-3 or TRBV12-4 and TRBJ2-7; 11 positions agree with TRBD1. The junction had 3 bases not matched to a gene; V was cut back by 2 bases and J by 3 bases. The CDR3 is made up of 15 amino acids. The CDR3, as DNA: TGTGCCAGCAGTTTATGGGGACAGGGGGTCTACGAGCAGTACTTC. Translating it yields CASSLWGQGVYEQYF.

CDR3 loop: CAISPEGGYEQYF. CDR3 nucleotide sequence: TGTGCCATCAGCCCTGAGGGGGGATACGAGCAGTACTTC. The chain recombines TRBV10-3 with TRBJ2-7; D may correspond to TRBD1 or TRBD2 (6 bases each). Germline V gene lookup returns CDR1 ENHRY and CDR2 SYGVKD. V lost 6 bases, J lost 4 bases, and 13 bases lay in between. The CDR3 covers 13 residues.

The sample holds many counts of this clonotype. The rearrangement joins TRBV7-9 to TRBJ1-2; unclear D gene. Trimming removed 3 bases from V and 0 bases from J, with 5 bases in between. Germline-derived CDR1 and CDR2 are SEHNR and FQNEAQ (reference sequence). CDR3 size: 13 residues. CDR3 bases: TGTGCCAGCAGCTTCAGGACTAACTATGGCTACACCTTC. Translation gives CASSFRTNYGYTF.

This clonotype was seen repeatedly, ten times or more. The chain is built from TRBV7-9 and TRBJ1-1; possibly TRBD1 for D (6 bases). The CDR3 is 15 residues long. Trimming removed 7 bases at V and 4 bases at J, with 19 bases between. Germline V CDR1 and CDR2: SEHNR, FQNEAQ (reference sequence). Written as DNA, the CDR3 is TGTGCCAGCAACCCTATACAGGGTATGAGCACTGAAGCTTTCTTT. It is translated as CASNPIQGMSTEAFF.

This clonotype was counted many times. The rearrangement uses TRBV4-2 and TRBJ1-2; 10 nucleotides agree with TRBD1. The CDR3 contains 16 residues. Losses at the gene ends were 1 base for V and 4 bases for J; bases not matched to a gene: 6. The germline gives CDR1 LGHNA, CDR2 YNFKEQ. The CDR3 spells CASSQGGDRGSYGYTF. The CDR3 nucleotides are TGTGCCAGCAGCCAAGGGGGGGACAGGGGAAGCTATGGCTACACCTTC.